Below, 10 T cell receptor beta chains from the same sample are listed, as sequenced in a study of response to subunit inactivated influenza vaccine (dated by TCRdb to 2017 to 2018). The receptor library was made with RT-PCR. The listed sequencing device is Illumina HiSeq 2500. TCRdb trimmed public reads at Q25 via fastp, called clones via MiXCR and kept in-frame beta chains. Rows are unified per CDR3 protein, each entry keeping the most common DNA and genes. Present in this sample are 650,000 to 850,000 distinct CDR3 sequences, more than 11% of which were seen just once. The top ten constitute roughly 6.4% of the sample. Specimen: PBMCs from blood, collected approximately 15 days before vaccination. The receptors were gathered from a man aged 45-65 years who received an inactivated influenza vaccine. Donor details come from another sample of the same person, matched by shared clones.

In this sample, this clonotype turned up a few times. The rearrangement joins TRBV7-2 to TRBJ2-5; TRBD1 or TRBD2 may be the D gene (5 bases each). Deletions cut 4 bases from V and 4 bases from J, with 10 bases between. Germline assignment: CDR1 SGHTA and CDR2 FQGNSA. This CDR3 contains 13 residues. In nucleotides, the CDR3 is TGTGCCAGCAGCTCCGGGACGGCAGAGACCCAGTACTTC. It codes for CASSSGTAETQYF.

This chain joins TRBV5-1 and TRBJ2-3, with 7 nucleotides matching TRBD2. The CDR3 extends over 14 amino acids. The V gene's germline CDR1 is SGHRS and CDR2 YFSETQ. Trimming took 9 bases from V and 2 from J; bases not matched to a gene: 9. The CDR3 sequence is CATAREGPTDTQYF. CDR3 coding DNA: TGCGCCACAGCAAGGGAGGGCCCCACAGATACGCAGTATTTT.

This chain links TRBV2 with TRBJ1-2; D is unclear. V gave up 3 bases and J gave up 4 bases, with 15 bases separating them. CDR1 SNHLY and CDR2 FYNNEI come from the germline V gene. The CDR3 is 15 amino acids. CDR3 in amino acids: CASSDKTGSIYGYTF. In nucleotides, the CDR3 is TGTGCCAGCAGTGATAAAACTGGGAGCATCTATGGCTACACCTTC.

This clonotype was counted between two and nine times. This chain links TRBV7-3 with TRBJ2-1, with TRBD2 matching over 11 bases. The CDR3 spans 15 residues. The junction had 7 bases not matched to a gene; V was cut back by 5 bases and J by 7 bases. The germline V gene encodes CDR1 SGHTA and CDR2 FQGTGA. In DNA form, the CDR3 reads TGTGCCAGCAGCCCGCGAGGACTAGCGGGTAATGAGCAGTTCTTC. Its translation: CASSPRGLAGNEQFF.

The chain employs TRBV7-3 and TRBJ2-2, with D possibly called TRBD1 or TRBD2 (5 bases each). The CDR3 sequence is 16 residues long. V was pared by 6 bases and J by 2 bases, with 16 bases between. Germline V gene lookup returns CDR1 SGHTA and CDR2 FQGTGA. CDR3 sequence: CASRTGGGTNTGELFF. The CDR3 DNA follows: TGTGCCAGCAGGACTGGTGGGGGAACTAACACCGGGGAGCTGTTTTTT.

The chain couples TRBV5-1 to TRBJ2-5; TRBD2 matches at 10 bases. Looked up from germline, CDR1 is SGHRS and CDR2 is YFSETQ. V shed 3 bases and J 5 bases; nucleotides not matched to a gene: 13. CDR3 size: 17 residues. The CDR3 protein is CASSSGLAPVGGETQYF. The DNA of the CDR3 is TGCGCCAGCAGCTCGGGACTAGCGCCCGTAGGAGGGGAGACCCAGTACTTC.

There are a few counts of this clonotype. The V call is TRBV2, the J call TRBJ1-2, with D perhaps matching TRBD1 (5 bases). The length of the CDR3 is 13 residues. V was shortened by 2 bases and J by 4 bases, with 8 bases between the two germline ends. Looked up from germline, CDR1 is SNHLY and CDR2 is FYNNEI. CDR3 amino acids: CASSEPGSYGYTF. CDR3 DNA sequence: TGTGCCAGCAGTGAACCAGGGAGCTATGGCTACACCTTC.

This clonotype was recorded at least ten times. Germline is not matched at one junction end, which may reflect a read error. The chain recombines TRBV29-1 with TRBJ2-1; no definite D call. CDR3 size: 11 residues. CDR1 is SQVTM, CDR2 ANQGSEA, per germline. CDR3 nucleotide sequence: TGCAGCGTGTCTCTCTACGATGAGCAGTTCTTC. Residues: CSVSLYDEQFF.

This clonotype was counted only a few times. CDR3 amino acids: CASSPPDGVSYNEQFF. CDR3 nucleotide sequence: TGTGCCAGCAGCCCCCCTGACGGGGTGTCCTACAATGAGCAGTTCTTC. The chain has TRBV11-2 and TRBJ2-1; TRBD2 might be the D (5 bases). The germline V gene has CDR1 SGHAT and CDR2 FQNNGV. V lost 5 bases, J lost 1 base, and 15 bases lay in between. This CDR3 spans 16 amino acids.

This clonotype has only a few counts. The chain joins TRBV5-6 to TRBJ2-7; D unresolved. The germline V gene has CDR1 SGHDT and CDR2 YYEEEE. The CDR3 contains 14 residues. V gave up 6 bases and J gave up 3 bases, with 16 bases separating them. The CDR3 DNA reads TGTGCCAGCAACCTCGGCACAGATGTCTACGAGCAGTACTTC. This codes for CASNLGTDVYEQYF.